The TCR beta chain described here comes from a study of Tregs in tolerant kidney transplant recipients. The method was immunoSEQ multiplex PCR; TCRdb's version includes in-frame clones alone and lacks a portion of them. The specimen's table records fewer than 55,000 clones. Trimming took off 1 base at V and 0 bases at J, with 6 bases between the two ends. This CDR3 region has 14 residues. Germline V gene lookup returns CDR1 SEHNR and CDR2 FQNEAQ (reference sequence). With respect to this clone: The missing CDR3 end, 3 residues past where the read stops, is filled in from the germline J gene.

The specimen comprised CD4+ T cells from blood, sampled before the transplant. This receptor was obtained from a human donor who received a combined kidney and bone marrow transplant. The chain has TRBV7-9 and TRBJ1-1; D uncertain. CDR3 bases read: TGTGCCAGCAGCTTAGTGTCCATGAACACTGAA. It yields the protein CASSLVSMNTE. The entire CDR3 is CASSLVSMNTEAFF.